The 17 T cell receptor beta chains given below trace back to one sample, sequenced in a study of blood T cell repertoires in COVID-19. TCRdb's copy holds only in-frame clones and misses some; the assay was immunoSEQ multiplex PCR. The sample lists roughly 380,000 clones; 80% to 90% were seen once. Sequenced input: PBMCs or T cells enriched from blood (not recorded which). These receptors originate from a man aged 25 to 40 who had recovered from COVID-19.

This rearrangement joins TRBV21-1 to TRBJ2-7; the table names TRBD1, a call not compared with the DNA. TRBV21-1 is recorded as a pseudogene. The CDR3 runs to 16 residues. CDR3 amino acids: CASSKPPRPGWGEQYF. The CDR3 DNA reads as TGTGCCAGCAGCAAACCCCCCCGCCCAGGGTGGGGCGAGCAGTACTTC.

As for this clone: Additional DNA sequences in this sample encode the identical CDR3. The rearrangement links TRBV4-3 to TRBJ2-2; D ambiguous. The germline gives CDR1 LGHNA, CDR2 YSLEER. CDR3 length: 14 residues. Trimming pared 1 base from V and 1 base from J, leaving 4 bases between. The CDR3 region is CASSQAGNTGELFF. The CDR3 region has the DNA TGCGCCAGCAGCCAAGCGGGGAACACCGGGGAGCTGTTTTTT.

V gene TRBV10-3 combines with J gene TRBJ2-1, with a weak D call TRBD2 (5 bases). V was shortened by 0 bases and J by 7 bases, with 10 bases between the two germline ends. CDR3 length: 14 residues. Germline CDR1 is ENHRY and CDR2 is SYGVKD. The CDR3 DNA follows: TGTGCCATCAGTGAGTCCGAGAGCGGTAATGAGCAGTTCTTC. Amino acid sequence: CAISESESGNEQFF.

The chain links TRBV15 to TRBJ2-7; 10 nucleotides match TRBD1. The CDR3 is 15 residues long. Losses at the gene ends were 0 bases for V and 5 bases for J; bases not matched to a gene: 4. From germline, CDR1 is LNHNV and CDR2 YYDKDF (reference sequence). The chain's CDR3 is CATSREDRGQDEQYF. CDR3 coding DNA: TGTGCCACCAGCAGAGAAGACAGGGGGCAAGACGAGCAGTACTTC.

This clone was detected only a few times. V gene TRBV18 combines with J gene TRBJ1-6; 8 nucleotides align to TRBD1. CDR1 and CDR2 (germline): KGHSH, LQKENI. CDR3 length: 14 residues. Trimming cost V 3 bases and J 10 bases; bases outside gene matches: 5. This CDR3 is CASSPNRGISPLHF. CDR3 in DNA: TGTGCCAGCTCACCTAACAGGGGGATATCACCCCTCCACTTT.

In its sample, this clone was seen a few times. The V call is TRBV7-8, the J call TRBJ1-2; no reliable D call. The germline V gene has CDR1 SGHVS and CDR2 FQNEAQ. V was clipped by 2 bases and J by 3 bases, with 16 bases between them. This CDR3 spans 16 amino acids. CDR3 in DNA: TGTGCCAGCAGCTTACCGGGTCTTGGTTCTGACTATGGCTACACCTTC. The encoded protein is CASSLPGLGSDYGYTF.

This chain uses TRBV12-3 or TRBV12-4 with TRBJ1-1; possibly TRBD1 for D (6 bases). The ends were cut back, 4 bases at V and 10 bases at J, with 16 bases in the middle. This CDR3 comprises 13 residues. CDR3 nucleotides: TGTGCCAGCAGTTCGGGGGGCCCCGGGGGAGCTTTCTTT. This sequence encodes CASSSGGPGGAFF.

This clone appeared many times. This chain joins TRBV10-3 and TRBJ2-5; 7 bases align to TRBD2. Trimming cost V 3 bases and J 2 bases; bases outside gene matches: 9. Germline CDR1 and CDR2: ENHRY and SYGVKD. The CDR3 has 16 amino acids. The CDR3 DNA sequence: TGTGCCATCAGTGAACTCTCTAGCGGACCTCAAGAGACCCAGTACTTC. Its translation: CAISELSSGPQETQYF.

The gene calls are TRBV11-1 and TRBJ1-1; TRBD1 agrees at 8 bases. This CDR3 region has 15 residues. After removal of 5 bases from V and 4 bases from J, the junction contained 9 bases not matched to a gene. The V gene's germline CDR1 is SGHAT and CDR2 FQDESV (reference sequence). The CDR3 reads CASSPSPGQGTEAFF. The CDR3 bases are TGTGCCAGCAGCCCGAGTCCCGGACAGGGCACTGAAGCTTTCTTT.

The V gene is TRBV6-5, the J gene TRBJ1-2; D is possibly TRBD1 (5 bases). CDR1 and CDR2 (germline): MNHEY, SVGAGI. This CDR3 has 13 residues. The V and J ends lost 6 bases and 3 bases respectively, with 11 bases between them. The CDR3 sequence: CASRQVGDYGYTF. The CDR3 DNA is TGTGCCAGCAGACAGGTTGGGGACTATGGCTACACCTTC.

V is TRBV5-5 and J is TRBJ1-1; no definite D call. Germline CDR1 is SGHKS and CDR2 is YYEKEE (reference sequence). The CDR3 runs to 13 residues. Trimming cost V 1 base and J 6 bases, with 10 bases left between them. The CDR3 protein is CASSLTRAAEAFF. The CDR3 DNA reads as TGTGCCAGCAGCTTGACCCGAGCGGCTGAAGCTTTCTTT.

This clone was picked up one time. The gene calls are TRBV6-5 and TRBJ1-4, with 7 bases that match TRBD1. Trimming cost V 6 bases and J 8 bases; bases outside gene matches: 12. The CDR3 totals 15 residues. Germline-derived CDR1 and CDR2 are MNHEY and SVGAGI. Here the CDR3 DNA reads TGTGCCAGCAGACAAGCTATCGACAGGGACGAAAAACTGTTTTTT. The encoded protein is CASRQAIDRDEKLFF.

The rearrangement uses TRBV10-3 and TRBJ1-2; TRBD1 agrees at 7 bases. V gave up 10 bases and J gave up 2 bases; unmatched junction bases: 7. This CDR3 is built from 13 residues. From germline, CDR1 is ENHRY and CDR2 SYGVKD. CDR3 sequence: CATGGTANYGYTF. The DNA for the CDR3 is TGTGCCACCGGCGGGACAGCAAACTATGGCTACACCTTC.

The chain uses TRBV29-1 and TRBJ2-7, with 9 bases aligning to TRBD2. The germline gives CDR1 SQVTM, CDR2 ANQGSEA. CDR3 length: 13 residues. V trimming: 4 bases; J trimming: 5 bases; junction bases outside the gene matches: 6. The DNA for the CDR3 is TGCAGCGTTGCGTTGCGGGGGGGCCACGAGCAGTACTTC. It yields the protein CSVALRGGHEQYF.

The rearrangement joins TRBV6-2 or TRBV6-3 to TRBJ2-2; 9 bases fit TRBD1. The CDR3 is 20 residues long. Looked up from germline, CDR1 is MNHEY and CDR2 is SVGEGT. V shed 2 bases, J shed 1 base, and the junction held 14 bases outside the gene matches. The CDR3: CASSYPTGGWLAVNTGELFF. CDR3 bases: TGTGCCAGCAGTTACCCGACAGGGGGGTGGCTAGCGGTGAACACCGGGGAGCTGTTTTTT.

The V and J genes are TRBV2 and TRBJ2-1, with unresolved D. Trimming cost V 5 bases and J 6 bases, with 8 bases left between them. Per germline, CDR1 SNHLY and CDR2 FYNNEI. This CDR3 region has 12 residues. The CDR3 is CASSKLPNEQFF. CDR3 sequence (DNA): TGTGCCAGCAGTAAACTACCCAATGAGCAGTTCTTC.

V gene TRBV24-1 combines with J gene TRBJ1-2; 7 bases agree with TRBD1. Germline CDR1 KGHDR, CDR2 SFDVKD. V shed 2 bases and J 3 bases; nucleotides not matched to a gene: 2. This CDR3 comprises 14 residues. CDR3 sequence reads: CATSDSTGHYGYTF. The CDR3 coding sequence is TGTGCCACCAGTGATTCGACAGGGCACTATGGCTACACCTTC.